A single sample gave rise to the 28 T cell receptor beta chains below, sequenced in a study of T cell changes during pregnancy in multiple sclerosis. Sequencing was performed with immunoSEQ multiplex PCR; in TCRdb, only in-frame clones are kept and a portion is missing. The sample carries 40,000 to 60,000 clones, 80% to 95% recorded once. The starting material was CD4+ T cells from peripheral blood mononuclear cells, obtained in the third trimester of pregnancy. These receptor sequences come from a female donor with multiple sclerosis, enrolled in a pregnancy study.

The table lists this clone with a few counts. This chain links TRBV19 with TRBJ2-7; 10 nucleotides align to TRBD2. Losses at the gene ends were 6 bases for V and 2 bases for J; bases not matched to a gene: 7. Per germline, CDR1 LNHDA and CDR2 SQIVND (reference sequence). The CDR3 is made up of 15 amino acids. This CDR3 is CASRTSGRSAYEQYF. CDR3 nucleotide sequence: TGTGCCAGTAGGACTAGCGGGCGCTCTGCCTACGAGCAGTACTTC.

This rearrangement joins TRBV27 to TRBJ2-1, with D perhaps TRBD1 (6 bases). Germline V CDR1 and CDR2: MNHEY, SMNVEV (reference sequence). Trimming left V 5 bases short and J 5 bases short, with 16 bases between. This CDR3 spans 15 amino acids. CDR3 in amino acids: CASSTKGGPDNEQFF. CDR3 nucleotide sequence: TGTGCCAGCAGTACCAAAGGGGGTCCGGACAATGAGCAGTTCTTC.

The chain carries TRBV11-2 and TRBJ2-3; D gene unclear. With 5 bases removed from V and 3 bases from J, the gap between germline ends came to 9 bases. CDR1 and CDR2 from the germline V gene are SGHAT and FQNNGV. The CDR3 contains 13 residues. The CDR3 bases are TGTGCCAGCAGCCCTACTAATACAGATACGCAGTATTTT. Translated: CASSPTNTDTQYF.

The gene calls are TRBV7-9 and TRBJ1-4, with TRBD1 identical over 11 bases. From germline, CDR1 is SEHNR and CDR2 FQNEAQ (reference sequence). CDR3 size: 18 residues. J was trimmed by 0 bases and V by 5 bases; bases with no gene match: 8. CDR3 in DNA: TGTGCCAGCAGCCCCCGGGACAGGGGGATTCCAACTAATGAAAAACTGTTTTTT. Its translation is CASSPRDRGIPTNEKLFF.

This chain joins TRBV5-8 and TRBJ1-2, with 8 bases identical to TRBD1. J gave up 8 bases and V 0 bases, and 6 bases lay outside the gene matches. The CDR3 extends over 14 amino acids. CDR1 is SGHTS and CDR2 is YDEGEE in the germline V gene. As DNA, the CDR3 is TGTGCCAGCAGCTTGGGACAGGGGATTTACGGCTACACCTTC. Translation: CASSLGQGIYGYTF.

V and J are TRBV27 and TRBJ1-5; D not resolved. From germline, CDR1 is MNHEY and CDR2 SMNVEV (reference sequence). Trimming removed 4 bases at V and 3 bases at J, with 19 bases between. The CDR3 is 17 residues long. CDR3 in amino acids: CASSSIPREGYNQPQHF. CDR3 coding DNA: TGTGCCAGCAGTTCCATTCCGAGGGAGGGATACAATCAGCCCCAGCATTTT.

J is TRBJ1-6 and V is TRBV19, with D possibly TRBD1 on 5 matching bases. V was clipped by 3 bases and J by 0 bases, with 15 bases between them. This CDR3 spans 18 amino acids. Germline CDR1 reads LNHDA; CDR2 reads SQIVND (reference sequence). The CDR3 loop is CASSMQGRWASYNSPLHF. The DNA of the CDR3 is TGTGCCAGTAGTATGCAGGGCAGGTGGGCCTCCTATAATTCACCCCTCCACTTT.

The rearrangement links TRBV30 to TRBJ2-7, with TRBD1 matching over 7 bases. V gave up 4 bases and J gave up 2 bases; unmatched junction bases: 14. Germline CDR1 and CDR2: GTSNPN and SVGIG (reference sequence). The CDR3 sequence is 16 residues long. The CDR3 protein is CAWKDLYRDRPYEQYF. The CDR3 nucleotides read TGTGCCTGGAAGGACTTATATAGGGACAGACCCTACGAGCAGTACTTC. Together with reference TRBV30 and TRBJ2-7, the CDR3 gives the full variable domain: SQTIHQWPATLVQPVGSPLSLECTVEGTSNPNLYWYRQAAGRGLQLLFYSVGIGQISSEVPQNLSASRPQDRQFILSSKKLLLSDSGFYLCAWKDLYRDRPYEQYFGPGTRLTVT.

The chain is built from TRBV9 and TRBJ2-2, with 8 bases fitting TRBD2. The germline gives CDR1 SGDLS, CDR2 YYNGEE. This CDR3 has 15 residues. V lost 5 bases to trimming and J lost 5 bases; unmatched junction nucleotides: 8. The CDR3 is CASSETGGGTGELFF. CDR3 nucleotide sequence: TGTGCCAGCAGTGAGACGGGCGGGGGGACCGGGGAGCTGTTTTTT.

The chain recombines TRBV29-1 with TRBJ2-7; D possibly corresponds to TRBD1 (6 bases). In germline, CDR1 is SQVTM, CDR2 ANQGSEA. V shed 0 bases and J shed 0 bases, with 12 bases lying between them. The CDR3 runs 15 residues. The CDR3 sequence is CSVEDGQLSSYEQYF. CDR3 sequence (DNA): TGCAGCGTTGAAGACGGACAGCTAAGCTCCTACGAGCAGTACTTC.

This rearrangement joins TRBV6-1 to TRBJ2-2; D gene unclear. The V gene lost 1 base and the J gene lost 8 bases, with 5 bases spanning the gap. There are 12 residues in the CDR3. Germline CDR1 MNHNS, CDR2 SASEGT. In DNA form, the CDR3 reads TGTGCCAGCAGTGAAGGTCCGGGGGAGCTGTTTTTT. Protein: CASSEGPGELFF.

V and J are TRBV5-6 and TRBJ1-2, with a possible D match to TRBD1 (6 bases). CDR3 length equals 14 residues. With 2 bases removed from V and 8 bases from J, the gap between germline ends came to 16 bases. Germline values: CDR1 SGHDT, CDR2 YYEEEE. CDR3: CASSFVQGERGYTF. CDR3 sequence (DNA): TGTGCCAGCAGCTTCGTACAGGGAGAGAGGGGCTACACCTTC.

The V call is TRBV7-3, the J call TRBJ2-2; TRBD2 aligns across 7 bases. Germline V gene sequence: CDR1 SGHTA, CDR2 FQGTGA. V gave up 5 bases and J gave up 0 bases; unmatched junction bases: 6. CDR3 size: 16 residues. The CDR3 region has the DNA TGTGCCAGCAGCCAGCGCGGGGGAACGAACACCGGGGAGCTGTTTTTT. Its protein is CASSQRGGTNTGELFF.

J is TRBJ2-1 and V is TRBV1; TRBD2, the D gene given by the table, was not confirmed from the DNA. TRBV1 counts as a pseudogene. This CDR3 is 19 amino acids long. CDR3: CTSSQDPKAGGLFYNEQFF. The CDR3 region has the DNA TGCACCAGCAGCCAAGATCCCAAAGCGGGGGGCCTGTTTTACAATGAGCAGTTCTTC.

The rearrangement links TRBV19 to TRBJ2-4; the D gene is possibly TRBD1 (6 bases). V shed 8 bases and J shed 3 bases, with 26 bases lying between them. The CDR3 contains 18 residues. CDR1 LNHDA and CDR2 SQIVND come from the germline V gene (reference sequence). This CDR3 reads CASLVLQGKGLGKNIQYF. For the CDR3, the DNA is TGTGCCAGTCTTGTCCTGCAGGGGAAGGGTCTAGGCAAAAACATTCAGTACTTC.

This clone was counted once. The CDR3 sequence: CASSQGETSSYEQYF. CDR3 bases: TGTGCCAGCAGCCAAGGGGAAACCAGCTCCTACGAGCAGTACTTC. V and J are TRBV7-8 and TRBJ2-7; tentatively, D is TRBD1 (5 bases). Germline CDR1 reads SGHVS; CDR2 reads FQNEAQ. The CDR3 covers 15 residues. V lost 5 bases to trimming and J lost 0 bases, with 14 bases between them.

The chain has TRBV5-1 and TRBJ1-1; 8 bases are a match to TRBD1. The CDR3 runs to 18 residues. V was clipped by 4 bases and J by 0 bases; unmatched bases: 14. Germline CDR1 SGHRS, CDR2 YFSETQ. The DNA for the CDR3 is TGCGCCAGCAGCGACTTATCGGACAGGGTAGGTCTGAACACTGAAGCTTTCTTT. Translated, it gives CASSDLSDRVGLNTEAFF.

This rearrangement joins TRBV9 to TRBJ2-1, with 7 bases fitting TRBD1. The CDR3 consists of 14 residues. Germline V gene data show CDR1 as SGDLS and CDR2 as YYNGEE. The ends lost 4 bases at V and 4 bases at J; junction bases unmatched: 5. CDR3 loop: CASSSHRGYNEQFF. The CDR3 nucleotides are TGTGCCAGCAGCTCACACAGGGGATACAATGAGCAGTTCTTC.

The chain employs TRBV7-9 and TRBJ1-1; no definite D call. The length of the CDR3 is 13 residues. Germline lookup yields CDR1 SEHNR and CDR2 FQNEAQ (reference sequence). Trimming removed 3 bases from V and 5 bases from J, with 10 bases in between. CDR3 nucleotide sequence: TGTGCCAGCAGCTTTCTGACACCGACTGAAGCTTTCTTT. This sequence encodes CASSFLTPTEAFF.

The chain has TRBV6-6 and TRBJ1-6, with 8 bases matching TRBD1. CDR3 length equals 14 residues. Trimming cost V 6 bases and J 9 bases; bases outside gene matches: 7. The germline gives CDR1 MNHNY, CDR2 SVGAGI (reference sequence). The CDR3 DNA follows: TGTGCCAGCAGGAACAGGGGGGTAATTTCACCCCTCCACTTT. Its protein is CASRNRGVISPLHF.

This chain connects TRBV30 to TRBJ1-5; D possibly corresponds to TRBD1 (6 bases). This CDR3 has 13 amino acids. Germline assignment: CDR1 GTSNPN and CDR2 SVGIG (reference sequence). V gave up 2 bases and J gave up 3 bases, with 8 bases separating them. This CDR3 is CAWSSGDNQPQHF. CDR3 in DNA: TGTGCCTGGAGTTCAGGGGACAATCAGCCCCAGCATTTT.

V usage is TRBV5-1 and J usage is TRBJ2-3, with 11 bases identical to TRBD2. The length of the CDR3 is 16 residues. V trimming: 0 bases; J trimming: 6 bases; junction bases outside the gene matches: 6. CDR1 and CDR2 from the germline V gene are SGHRS and YFSETQ. The chain's CDR3 is CASSLGASGGTDTQYF. The CDR3 DNA reads TGCGCCAGCAGCTTGGGGGCTAGCGGGGGGACTGATACGCAGTATTTT.

The chain employs TRBV9 and TRBJ2-5; weak D call: TRBD2 (5 bases). The CDR3 length is 14 residues. Germline V gene sequence: CDR1 SGDLS, CDR2 YYNGEE. Trimming removed 0 bases from V and 4 bases from J, with 10 bases in between. The CDR3 is CASSVARGSETQYF. Here the CDR3 DNA reads TGTGCCAGCAGCGTAGCTCGGGGTTCAGAGACCCAGTACTTC.

This chain uses TRBV18 with TRBJ1-5, with D possibly being TRBD1 (6 bases). The CDR3 loop spans 15 amino acids. V lost 1 base and J lost 5, with 12 bases in between. The germline CDR1 and CDR2 sequences are KGHSH and LQKENI. The CDR3 DNA sequence: TGTGCCAGCTCACCACGAGGGGGGGCTCATCAGCCCCAGCATTTT. Translating it yields CASSPRGGAHQPQHF.

This chain uses TRBV10-3 with TRBJ2-1, with TRBD2 matching 7 bases. The germline gives CDR1 ENHRY, CDR2 SYGVKD. With V trimmed by 1 base and J by 7 bases, 7 bases remained unmatched. This CDR3 comprises 15 residues. CDR3 bases: TGTGCCATCAGTGAGTTGGCGGGGGTTTCAAATGAGCAGTTCTTC. Residues: CAISELAGVSNEQFF.

This rearrangement joins TRBV7-2 to TRBJ2-1, with a possible D match to TRBD2 (6 bases). The CDR3 spans 14 residues. Germline CDR1 is SGHTA and CDR2 is FQGNSA. Trimming shortened V by 1 base and J by 6 bases, and 10 bases separated the two germline ends. CDR3 coding DNA: TGTGCCAGCAGCTTAGAGGTAGCGGTCAATGAGCAGTTCTTC. This codes for CASSLEVAVNEQFF.

The V gene is TRBV6-1, the J gene TRBJ1-6; 8 bases line up with TRBD1. The CDR3 length is 15 residues. CDR1 and CDR2 (germline): MNHNS, SASEGT. V shed 6 bases, J shed 6 bases, and the junction held 7 bases outside the gene matches. The CDR3 DNA reads TGTGCCAGCAGATCTCTCACAGGGGGTAATTCACCCCTCCACTTT. This codes for CASRSLTGGNSPLHF.

This clone was detected once. The rearrangement links TRBV30 to TRBJ2-5, with no clear D. Germline V lookup: CDR1 GTSNPN, CDR2 SVGIG (reference sequence). The V and J ends lost 2 bases and 3 bases respectively, with 10 bases between them. The CDR3 runs 13 residues. In nucleotides, the CDR3 is TGTGCCTGGAGTATTACTTCTAAAGAGACCCAGTACTTC. Amino acids: CAWSITSKETQYF.